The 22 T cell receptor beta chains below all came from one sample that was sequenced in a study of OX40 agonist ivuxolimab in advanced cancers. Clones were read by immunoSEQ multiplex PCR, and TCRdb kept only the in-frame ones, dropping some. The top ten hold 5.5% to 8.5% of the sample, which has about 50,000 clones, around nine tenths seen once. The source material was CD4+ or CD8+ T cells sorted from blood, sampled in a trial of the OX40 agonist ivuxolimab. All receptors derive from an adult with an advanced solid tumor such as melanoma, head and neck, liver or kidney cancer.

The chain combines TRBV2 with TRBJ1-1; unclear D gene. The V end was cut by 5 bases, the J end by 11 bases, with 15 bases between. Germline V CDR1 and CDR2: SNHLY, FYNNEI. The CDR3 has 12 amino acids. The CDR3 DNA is TGTGCCAGCAGTCGTGACCGCCCCGGGGCTTTCTTT. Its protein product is CASSRDRPGAFF.

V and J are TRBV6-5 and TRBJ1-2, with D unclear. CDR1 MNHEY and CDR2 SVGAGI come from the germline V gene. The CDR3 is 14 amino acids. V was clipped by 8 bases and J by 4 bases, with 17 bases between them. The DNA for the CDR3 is TGTGCCAGCCGCGTCCTCTCGACAAGCTATGGCTACACCTTC. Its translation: CASRVLSTSYGYTF.

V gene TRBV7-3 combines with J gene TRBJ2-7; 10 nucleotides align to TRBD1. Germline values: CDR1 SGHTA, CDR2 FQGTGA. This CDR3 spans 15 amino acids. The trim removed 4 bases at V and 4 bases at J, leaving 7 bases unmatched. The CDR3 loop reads CASSSLTGGRYEQYF. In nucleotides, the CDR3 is TGTGCCAGCAGCTCGCTGACAGGGGGCAGGTACGAGCAGTACTTC.

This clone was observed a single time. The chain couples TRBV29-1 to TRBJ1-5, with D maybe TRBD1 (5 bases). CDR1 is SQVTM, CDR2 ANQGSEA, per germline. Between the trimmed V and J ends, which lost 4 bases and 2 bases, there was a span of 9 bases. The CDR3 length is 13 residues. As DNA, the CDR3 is TGCAGCGTTGGCGGGGGTGGCAATCAGCCCCAGCATTTT. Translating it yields CSVGGGGNQPQHF.

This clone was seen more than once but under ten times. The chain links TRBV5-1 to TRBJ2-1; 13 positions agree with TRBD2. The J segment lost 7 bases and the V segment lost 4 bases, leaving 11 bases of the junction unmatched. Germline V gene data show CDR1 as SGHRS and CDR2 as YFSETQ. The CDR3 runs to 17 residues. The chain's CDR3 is CASSRRGLAGVGNEQFF. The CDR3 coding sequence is TGCGCCAGCAGCAGAAGAGGACTAGCGGGAGTGGGTAATGAGCAGTTCTTC.

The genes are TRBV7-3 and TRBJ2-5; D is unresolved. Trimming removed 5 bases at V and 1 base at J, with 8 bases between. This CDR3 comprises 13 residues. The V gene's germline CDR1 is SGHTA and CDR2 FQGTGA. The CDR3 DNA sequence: TGTGCCAGCAGCCAAGTGGCCCAAGAGACCCAGTACTTC. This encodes CASSQVAQETQYF.

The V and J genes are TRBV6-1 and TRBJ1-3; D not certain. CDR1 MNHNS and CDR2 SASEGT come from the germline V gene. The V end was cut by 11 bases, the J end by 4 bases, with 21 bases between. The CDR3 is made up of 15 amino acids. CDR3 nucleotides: TGTGCCGCGTCCCAACGACCCGGGCAGGGAAACACCATATATTTT. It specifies CAASQRPGQGNTIYF.

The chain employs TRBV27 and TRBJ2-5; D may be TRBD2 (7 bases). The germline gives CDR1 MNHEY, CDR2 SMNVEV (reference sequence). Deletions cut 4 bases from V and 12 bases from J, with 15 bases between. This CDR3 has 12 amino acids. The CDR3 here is CASSSAGEGEYF. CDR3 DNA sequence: TGTGCCAGCAGTTCCGCCGGGGAGGGGGAGTACTTC.

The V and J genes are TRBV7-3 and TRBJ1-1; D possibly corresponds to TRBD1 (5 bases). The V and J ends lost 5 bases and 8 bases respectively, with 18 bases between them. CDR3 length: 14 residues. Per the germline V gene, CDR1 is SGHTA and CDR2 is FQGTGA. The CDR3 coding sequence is TGTGCCAGCAGCGCCGACCCGGGGGTAGGAGAAGCTTTCTTT. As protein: CASSADPGVGEAFF.

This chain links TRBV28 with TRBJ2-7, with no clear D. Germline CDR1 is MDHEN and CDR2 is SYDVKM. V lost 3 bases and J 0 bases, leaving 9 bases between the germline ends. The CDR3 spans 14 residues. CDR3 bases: TGTGCCAGCAGTTTCTCCCTCAGCTCCTACGAGCAGTACTTC. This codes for CASSFSLSSYEQYF. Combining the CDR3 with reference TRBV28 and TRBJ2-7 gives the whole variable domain DVKVTQSSRYLVKRTGEKVFLECVQDMDHENMFWYRQDPGLGLRLIYFSYDVKMKEKGDIPEGYSVSREKKERFSLILESASTNQTSMYLCASSFSLSSYEQYFGPGTRLTVT.

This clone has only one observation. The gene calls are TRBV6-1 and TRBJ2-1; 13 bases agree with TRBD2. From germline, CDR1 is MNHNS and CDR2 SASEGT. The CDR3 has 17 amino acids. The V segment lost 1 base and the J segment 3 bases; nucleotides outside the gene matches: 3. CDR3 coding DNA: TGTGCCAGCAGTGAAGGGACTAGCGGGAGCTTCTACAATGAGCAGTTCTTC. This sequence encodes CASSEGTSGSFYNEQFF.

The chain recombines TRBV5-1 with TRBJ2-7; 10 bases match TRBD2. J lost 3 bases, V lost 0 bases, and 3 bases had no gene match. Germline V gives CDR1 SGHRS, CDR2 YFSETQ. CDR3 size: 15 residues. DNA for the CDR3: TGCGCCAGCAGCTTGGAGCTAGCGGGAGTCTACGAGCAGTACTTC. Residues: CASSLELAGVYEQYF.

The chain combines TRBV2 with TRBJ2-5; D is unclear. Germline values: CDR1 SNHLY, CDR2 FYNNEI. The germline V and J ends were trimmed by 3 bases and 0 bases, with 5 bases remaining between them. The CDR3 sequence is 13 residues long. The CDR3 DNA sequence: TGTGCCAGCAGTGATGGCTACCAAGAGACCCAGTACTTC. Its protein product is CASSDGYQETQYF.

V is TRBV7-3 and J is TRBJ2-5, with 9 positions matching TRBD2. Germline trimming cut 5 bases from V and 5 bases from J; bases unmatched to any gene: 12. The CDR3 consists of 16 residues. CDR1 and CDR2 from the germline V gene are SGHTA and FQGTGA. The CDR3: CASSPNSAGGWETQYF. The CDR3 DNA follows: TGTGCCAGCAGCCCGAACTCGGCGGGAGGGTGGGAGACCCAGTACTTC.

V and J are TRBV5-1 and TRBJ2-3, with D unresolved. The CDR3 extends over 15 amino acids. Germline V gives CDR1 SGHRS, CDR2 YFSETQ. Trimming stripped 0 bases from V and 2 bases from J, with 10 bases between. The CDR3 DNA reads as TGCGCCAGCAGCTTGGCCGAACCCATCACAGATACGCAGTATTTT. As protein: CASSLAEPITDTQYF.

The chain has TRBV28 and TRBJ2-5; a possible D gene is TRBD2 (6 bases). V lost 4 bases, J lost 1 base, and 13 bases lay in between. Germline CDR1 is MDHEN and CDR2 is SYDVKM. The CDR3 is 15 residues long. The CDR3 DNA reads TGTGCCAGCAGTTCTATTAGCGGACGCCAAGAGACCCAGTACTTC. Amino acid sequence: CASSSISGRQETQYF.

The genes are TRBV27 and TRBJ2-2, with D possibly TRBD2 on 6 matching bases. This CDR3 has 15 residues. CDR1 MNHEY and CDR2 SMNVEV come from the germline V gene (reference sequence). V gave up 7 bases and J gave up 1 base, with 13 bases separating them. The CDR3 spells CASTRRGQNTGELFF. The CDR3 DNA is TGTGCCAGCACTCGGCGGGGTCAGAACACCGGGGAGCTGTTTTTT.

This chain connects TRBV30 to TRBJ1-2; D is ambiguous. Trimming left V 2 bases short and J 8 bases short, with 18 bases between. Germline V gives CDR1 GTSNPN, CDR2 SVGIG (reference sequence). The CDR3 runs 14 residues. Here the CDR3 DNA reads TGTGCCTGGAGTCCCGTCGACCCTTCGGGAGGCTACACCTTC. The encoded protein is CAWSPVDPSGGYTF.

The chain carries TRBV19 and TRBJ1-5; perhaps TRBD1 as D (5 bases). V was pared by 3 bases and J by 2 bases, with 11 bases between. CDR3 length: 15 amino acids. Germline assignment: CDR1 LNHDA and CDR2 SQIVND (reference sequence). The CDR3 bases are TGTGCCAGTAGTATCTCAGGGTCACGCAATCAGCCCCAGCATTTT. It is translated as CASSISGSRNQPQHF.

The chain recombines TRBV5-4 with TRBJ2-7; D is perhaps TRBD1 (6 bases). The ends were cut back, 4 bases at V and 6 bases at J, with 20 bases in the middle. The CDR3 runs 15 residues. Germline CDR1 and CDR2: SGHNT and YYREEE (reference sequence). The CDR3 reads CASSLPTGPGIEQYF. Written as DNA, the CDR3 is TGTGCCAGCAGCCTGCCCACAGGGCCAGGTATCGAGCAGTACTTC.

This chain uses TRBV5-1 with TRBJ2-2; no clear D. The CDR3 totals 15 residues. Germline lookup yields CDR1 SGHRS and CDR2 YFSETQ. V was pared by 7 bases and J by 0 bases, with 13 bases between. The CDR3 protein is CASCRLPANTGELFF. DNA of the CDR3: TGCGCCAGCTGTCGACTGCCCGCGAACACCGGGGAGCTGTTTTTT.

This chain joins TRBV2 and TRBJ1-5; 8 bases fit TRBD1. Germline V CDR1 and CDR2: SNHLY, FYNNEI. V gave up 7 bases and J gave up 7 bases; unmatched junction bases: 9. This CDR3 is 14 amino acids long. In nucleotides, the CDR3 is TGTGCCAGCACGGAGCAGGGGGCGATGCAGCCCCAGCATTTT. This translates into CASTEQGAMQPQHF.